The clone carrying this T cell receptor (beta chain) showed up many times. The antigen is unknown. For TCR beta, libraries came from quantitative 5'-RACE with molecular barcodes. TCRdb recomputed calls from the 5' RACE reads with MiXCR, one row per CDR3 protein. The top ten clones hold about 6.5% of a sample with a few hundred thousand distinct CDR3 sequences, about 12% of them seen once. This sample is drawn from a study of CD8 T cells in ankylosing spondylitis. V lost 5 bases and J lost 0, with 8 bases in between. Germline CDR1 reads SQVTM; CDR2 reads ANQGSEA. The CDR3 length is 14 residues. General study findings and limits: It appeared that ankylosing spondylitis blood was characterized by a TCR beta motif of about 8 highly homologous variants.

This TCR was recovered from a male donor with ankylosing spondylitis. This rearrangement joins TRBV29-1 to TRBJ2-6; unclear D gene. The sequencing sample was made of blood, either unsorted or a sorted T cell fraction (not recorded which). The CDR3 region is CSVSTSSGANVLTF. The DNA for the CDR3 is TGCAGCGTTTCCACCTCCTCTGGGGCCAACGTCCTGACTTTC.